The sequence of this T cell receptor beta chain was determined in a study of T-cell reconstitution after alpha-beta-depleted transplantation in children. This clonotype was recorded at least ten times. Germline-derived CDR1 and CDR2 are MNHEY and SVGEGT. V shed 5 bases and J shed 4 bases, with 11 bases lying between them. The CDR3 runs 14 residues. During its preparation, the TCRbeta library received unique molecular identifiers. One entry per CDR3 protein results from TCRdb running MiXCR on the PCR reads. The profile shows hundreds of thousands of distinct CDR3 sequences, roughly a tenth of them singletons.

The clonotype was recovered from a human donor who donated a stem cell graft to a child with acute lymphoblastic leukemia. The material sequenced was PBMCs from the stem cell graft donor, taken from the stem cell graft. The V and J genes are TRBV6-2 or TRBV6-3 and TRBJ2-2; maybe TRBD1 (6 bases). This CDR3 is CASSTGHPTGELFF. CDR3 bases: TGTGCCAGCAGTACGGGACATCCCACCGGGGAGCTGTTTTTT.